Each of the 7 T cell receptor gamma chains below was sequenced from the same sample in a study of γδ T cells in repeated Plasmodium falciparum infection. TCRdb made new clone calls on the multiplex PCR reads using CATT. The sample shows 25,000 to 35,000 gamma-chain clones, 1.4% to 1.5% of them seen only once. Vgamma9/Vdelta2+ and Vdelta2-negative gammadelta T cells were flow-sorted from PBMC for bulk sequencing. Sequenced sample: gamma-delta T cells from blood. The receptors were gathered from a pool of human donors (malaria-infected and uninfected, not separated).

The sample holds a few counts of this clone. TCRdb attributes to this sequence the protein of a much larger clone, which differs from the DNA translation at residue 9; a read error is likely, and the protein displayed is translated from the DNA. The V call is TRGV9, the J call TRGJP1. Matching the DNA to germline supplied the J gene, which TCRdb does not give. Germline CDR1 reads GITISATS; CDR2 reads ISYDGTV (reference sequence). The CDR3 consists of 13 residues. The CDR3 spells CALWDSTGGFKIF. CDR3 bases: TGTGCCTTGTGGGATTCAACTGGTGGGTTCAAGATATTT.

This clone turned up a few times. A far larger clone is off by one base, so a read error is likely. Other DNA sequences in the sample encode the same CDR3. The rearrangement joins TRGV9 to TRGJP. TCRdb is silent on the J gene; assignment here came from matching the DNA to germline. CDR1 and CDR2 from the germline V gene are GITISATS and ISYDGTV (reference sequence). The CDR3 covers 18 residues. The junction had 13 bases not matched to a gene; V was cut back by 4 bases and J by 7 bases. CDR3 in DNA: TGTGCCTTGTGGGAAATCCCCCAGCCGGAGTTGGGCAAAAAAATCAAGGTATTT. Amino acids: CALWEIPQPELGKKIKVF.

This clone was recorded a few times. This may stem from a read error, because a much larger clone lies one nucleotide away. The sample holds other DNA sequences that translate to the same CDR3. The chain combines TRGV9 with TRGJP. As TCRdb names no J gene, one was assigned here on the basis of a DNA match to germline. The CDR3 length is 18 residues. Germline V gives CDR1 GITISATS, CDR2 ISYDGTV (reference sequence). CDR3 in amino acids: CALWEVLSQELGKKIKVF. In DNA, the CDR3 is TGTGCCTTGTGGGAGGTGCTGTCCCAAGAGTTGGGCAAAAAGATCAAGGTATTT.

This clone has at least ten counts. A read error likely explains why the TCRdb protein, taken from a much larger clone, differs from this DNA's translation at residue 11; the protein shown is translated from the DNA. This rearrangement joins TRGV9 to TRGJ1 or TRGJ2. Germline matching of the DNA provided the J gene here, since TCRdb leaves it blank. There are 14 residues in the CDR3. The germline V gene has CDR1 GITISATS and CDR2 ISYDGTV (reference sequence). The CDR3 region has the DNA TGTGCCTTGTGGGAGGGGGAGAATTATTATAGGAAACTCTTT. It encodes CALWEGENYYRKLF.

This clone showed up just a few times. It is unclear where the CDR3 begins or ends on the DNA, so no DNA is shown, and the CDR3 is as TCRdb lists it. CDR3 in amino acids: CATWDGFIIRNSLAVEQHLLSQVSIGRIQHF. The V gene corresponds to TRGV2; no J gene was called. Germline CDR1 and CDR2: EGSNGY and YDSYNSKV. With termini counted, the CDR3 has 31 amino acids.

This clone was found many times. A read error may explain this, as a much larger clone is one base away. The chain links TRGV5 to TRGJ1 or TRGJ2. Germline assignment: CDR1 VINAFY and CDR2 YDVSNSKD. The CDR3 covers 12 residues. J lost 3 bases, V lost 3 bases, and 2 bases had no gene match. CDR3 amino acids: CATWDVYYKKLF. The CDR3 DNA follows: TGTGCCACCTGGGACGTTTATTATAAGAAACTCTTT.

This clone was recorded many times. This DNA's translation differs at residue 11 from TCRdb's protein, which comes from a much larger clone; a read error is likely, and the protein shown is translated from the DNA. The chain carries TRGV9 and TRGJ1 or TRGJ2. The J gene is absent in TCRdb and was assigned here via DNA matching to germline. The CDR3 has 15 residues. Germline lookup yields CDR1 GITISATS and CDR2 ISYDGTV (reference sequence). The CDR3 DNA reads TGTGCCTTGTGGGAGGTCTCCAGGAATTATGATAAGAAACTCTTT. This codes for CALWEVSRNYDKKLF.